The sequence of this T cell receptor beta chain was determined in a study of T cells in Graves' hyperthyroidism and ophthalmopathy. Across the whole study: Peripheral blood specimens were obtained at initial diagnosis, prior to any treatment.

Regions amplified from RNA transcripts were the TCR beta CDR3 regions. Initially, a first-round RT-PCR of the TCR CDR3 employed the HTBI primer set. Via MiXCR, TCRdb re-called the multiplex PCR reads, giving one row per CDR3 protein. The data show a few hundred thousand distinct CDR3 sequences, approximately 15% seen once. The CDR3 is 15 amino acids. Germline trimming cut 3 bases from V and 5 bases from J; bases unmatched to any gene: 6. Germline loops: CDR1 MNHEY, CDR2 SMNVEV (reference sequence). What was sequenced was blood. This TCR derives from a woman aged 25 to 39 with Graves' hyperthyroidism that later progressed to Graves' ophthalmopathy. This sequence joins TRBV27 and TRBJ2-5, with TRBD2 identical over 10 bases. CDR3 coding DNA: TGTGCCAGCAGTTTGGCTAGCGGGAGTGTGGAGACCCAGTACTTC. Its translation is CASSLASGSVETQYF.